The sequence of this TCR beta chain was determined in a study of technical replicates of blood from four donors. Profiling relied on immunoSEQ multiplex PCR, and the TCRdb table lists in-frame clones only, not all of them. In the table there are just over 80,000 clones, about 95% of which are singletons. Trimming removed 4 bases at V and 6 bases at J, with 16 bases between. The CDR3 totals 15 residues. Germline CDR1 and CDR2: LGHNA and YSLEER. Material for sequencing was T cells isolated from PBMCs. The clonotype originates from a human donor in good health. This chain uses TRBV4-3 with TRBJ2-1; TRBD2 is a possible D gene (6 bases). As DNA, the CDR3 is TGCGCCAGCAGCCCGGGACTCCACTCGGCCAATGAGCAGTTCTTC. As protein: CASSPGLHSANEQFF.